The TCR beta chain described here comes from a study of monozygotic twins with inflammatory bowel disease. About this clonotype: The antigen is unknown.

The study's findings and limits: Relative to healthy twins, IBD patients had fewer clonotypes in common with others, a gap that was especially apparent with disease activity.

With the 5' RACE reads reprocessed, TCRdb shows one record per CDR3 protein and no DNA. The sample table sets out about 150,000 distinct CDR3 sequences. Sequencing input: blood. This clonotype was sampled from a human donor with ulcerative colitis or Crohn's disease, or a healthy co-twin of an affected twin (not recorded which).

The chain's CDR3 is CAWSHINYGYTF. The chain recombines TRBV30 with TRBJ1-2. This CDR3 contains 12 residues. CDR1 and CDR2 (germline): GTSNPN, SVGIG (reference sequence).